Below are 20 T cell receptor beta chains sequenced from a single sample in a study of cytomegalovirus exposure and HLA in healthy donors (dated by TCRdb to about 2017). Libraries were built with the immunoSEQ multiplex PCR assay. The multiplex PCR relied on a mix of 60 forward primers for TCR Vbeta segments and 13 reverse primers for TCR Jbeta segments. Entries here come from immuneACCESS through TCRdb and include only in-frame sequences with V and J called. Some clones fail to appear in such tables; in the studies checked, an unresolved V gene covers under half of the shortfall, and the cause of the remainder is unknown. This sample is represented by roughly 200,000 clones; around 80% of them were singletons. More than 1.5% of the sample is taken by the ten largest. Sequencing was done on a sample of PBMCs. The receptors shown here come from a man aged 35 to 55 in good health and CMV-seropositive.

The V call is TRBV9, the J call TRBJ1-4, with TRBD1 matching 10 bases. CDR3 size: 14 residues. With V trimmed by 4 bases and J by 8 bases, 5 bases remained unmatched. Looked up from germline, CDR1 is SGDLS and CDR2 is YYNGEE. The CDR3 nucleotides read TGTGCCAGCAGCAGACAGGGGGCGAGGGAAAAACTGTTTTTT. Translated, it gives CASSRQGAREKLFF.

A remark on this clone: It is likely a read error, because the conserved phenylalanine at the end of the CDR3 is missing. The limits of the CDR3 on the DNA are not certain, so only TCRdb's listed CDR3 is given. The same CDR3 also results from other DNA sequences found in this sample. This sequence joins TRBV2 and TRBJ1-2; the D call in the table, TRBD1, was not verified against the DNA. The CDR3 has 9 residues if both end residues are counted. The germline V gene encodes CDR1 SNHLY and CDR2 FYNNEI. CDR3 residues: CASSAGGPT.

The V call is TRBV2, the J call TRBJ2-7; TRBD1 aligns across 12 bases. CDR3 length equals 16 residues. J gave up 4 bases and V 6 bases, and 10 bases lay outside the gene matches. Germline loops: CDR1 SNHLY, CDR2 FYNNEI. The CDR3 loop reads CASSIGPGQGAYEQYF. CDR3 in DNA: TGTGCCAGCAGCATTGGTCCGGGACAGGGGGCTTACGAGCAGTACTTC. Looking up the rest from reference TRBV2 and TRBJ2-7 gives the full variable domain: EPEVTQTPSHQVTQMGQEVILRCVPISNHLYFYWYRQILGQKVEFLVSFYNNEISEKSEIFDDQFSVERPDGSNFTLKIRSTKLEDSAMYFCASSIGPGQGAYEQYFGPGTRLTVT.

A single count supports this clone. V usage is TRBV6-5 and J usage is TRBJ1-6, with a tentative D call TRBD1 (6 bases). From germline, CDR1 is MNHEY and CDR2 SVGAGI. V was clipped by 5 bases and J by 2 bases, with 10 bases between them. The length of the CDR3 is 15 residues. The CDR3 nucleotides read TGTGCCAGCAGTCCTCGGACAGCCTATAATTCACCCCTCCACTTT. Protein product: CASSPRTAYNSPLHF.

The CDR3 DNA reads TGTGCCATCAGGACCCGACAGGGGGAAGCCTACGAGCAGTACTTC. Its translation: CAIRTRQGEAYEQYF. V and J are TRBV10-3 and TRBJ2-7; the match to TRBD1 covers 9 bases. This CDR3 comprises 15 residues. J was trimmed by 2 bases and V by 6 bases; bases with no gene match: 8. Germline V gene sequence: CDR1 ENHRY, CDR2 SYGVKD.

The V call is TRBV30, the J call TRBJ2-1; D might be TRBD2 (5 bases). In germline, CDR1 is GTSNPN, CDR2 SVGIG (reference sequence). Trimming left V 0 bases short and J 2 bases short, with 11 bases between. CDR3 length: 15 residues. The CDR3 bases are TGTGCCTGGAGTGTTACCGGGAACCCCTACAATGAGCAGTTCTTC. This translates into CAWSVTGNPYNEQFF.

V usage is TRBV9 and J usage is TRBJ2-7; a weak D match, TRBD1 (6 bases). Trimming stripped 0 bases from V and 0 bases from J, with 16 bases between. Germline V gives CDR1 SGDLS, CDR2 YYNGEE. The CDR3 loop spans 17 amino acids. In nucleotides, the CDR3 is TGTGCCAGCAGCGTAGACAACACAGGGTTGAGCTCCTACGAGCAGTACTTC. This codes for CASSVDNTGLSSYEQYF.

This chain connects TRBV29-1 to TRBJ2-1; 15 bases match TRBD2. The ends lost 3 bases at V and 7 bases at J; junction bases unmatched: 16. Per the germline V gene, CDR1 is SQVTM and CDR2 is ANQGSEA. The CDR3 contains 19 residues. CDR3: CSVDPRTSGRALGMNEQFF. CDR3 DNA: TGCAGCGTTGACCCGCGGACTAGCGGGAGGGCCCTCGGGATGAATGAGCAGTTCTTC.

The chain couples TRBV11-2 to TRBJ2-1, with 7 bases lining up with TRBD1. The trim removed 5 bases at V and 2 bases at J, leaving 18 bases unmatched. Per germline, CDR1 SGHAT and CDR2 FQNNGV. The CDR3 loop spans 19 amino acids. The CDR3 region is CASSPRPTGTLDPYNEQFF. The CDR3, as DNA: TGTGCCAGCAGCCCCCGACCGACAGGGACCCTAGACCCCTACAATGAGCAGTTCTTC. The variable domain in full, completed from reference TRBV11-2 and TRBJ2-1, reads EAGVAQSPRYKIIEKRQSVAFWCNPISGHATLYWYQQILGQGPKLLIQFQNNGVVDDSQLPKDRFSAERLKGVDSTLKIQPAKLEDSAVYLCASSPRPTGTLDPYNEQFFGPGTRLTVL.

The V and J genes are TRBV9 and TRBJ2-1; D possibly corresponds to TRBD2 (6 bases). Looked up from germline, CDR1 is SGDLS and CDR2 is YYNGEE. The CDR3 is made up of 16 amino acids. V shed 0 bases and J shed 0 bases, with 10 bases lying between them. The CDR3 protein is CASSVAGEPSYNEQFF. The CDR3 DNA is TGTGCCAGCAGCGTAGCGGGAGAACCCTCCTACAATGAGCAGTTCTTC.

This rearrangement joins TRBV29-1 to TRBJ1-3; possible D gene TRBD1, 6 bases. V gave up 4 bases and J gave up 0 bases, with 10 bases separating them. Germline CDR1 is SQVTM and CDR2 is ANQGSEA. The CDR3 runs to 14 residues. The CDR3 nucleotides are TGCAGCGTTGTGGACAGTTCCTCTGGAAACACCATATATTTT. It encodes CSVVDSSSGNTIYF. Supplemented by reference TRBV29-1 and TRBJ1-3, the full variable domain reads SAVISQKPSRDICQRGTSLTIQCQVDSQVTMMFWYRQQPGQSLTLIATANQGSEATYESGFVIDKFPISRPNLTFSTLTVSNMSPEDSSIYLCSVVDSSSGNTIYFGEGSWLTVV.

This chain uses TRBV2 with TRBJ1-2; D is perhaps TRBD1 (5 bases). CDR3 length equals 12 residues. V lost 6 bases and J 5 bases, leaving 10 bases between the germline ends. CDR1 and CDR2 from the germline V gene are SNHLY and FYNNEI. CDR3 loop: CASRSDRYGYTF. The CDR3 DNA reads TGTGCCAGCAGATCAGACAGATATGGCTACACCTTC.

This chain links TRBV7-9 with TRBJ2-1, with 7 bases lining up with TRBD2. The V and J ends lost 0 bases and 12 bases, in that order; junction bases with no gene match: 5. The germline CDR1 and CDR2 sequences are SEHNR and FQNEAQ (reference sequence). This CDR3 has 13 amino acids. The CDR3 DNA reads TGTGCCAGCAGCTTAGCCGGGGAGGGAGGGCAGTTCTTC. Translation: CASSLAGEGGQFF.

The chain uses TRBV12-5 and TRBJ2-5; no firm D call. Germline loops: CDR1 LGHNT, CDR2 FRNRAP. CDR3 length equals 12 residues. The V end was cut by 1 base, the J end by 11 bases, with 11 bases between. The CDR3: CASGLGVEEQYF. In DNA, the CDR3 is TGTGCTAGTGGTTTGGGGGTCGAGGAGCAGTACTTC.

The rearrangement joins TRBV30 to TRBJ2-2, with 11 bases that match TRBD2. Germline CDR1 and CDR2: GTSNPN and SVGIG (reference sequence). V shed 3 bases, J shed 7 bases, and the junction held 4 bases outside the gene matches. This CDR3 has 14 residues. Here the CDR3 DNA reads TGTGCCTGGAGACTAGCGGGAGACATCGGGGAGCTGTTTTTT. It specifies CAWRLAGDIGELFF.

The CDR3 spells CASSEIWEGLNTEAFF. CDR3 nucleotide sequence: TGTGCCAGCAGCGAGATATGGGAGGGTTTGAACACTGAAGCTTTCTTT. The gene calls are TRBV2 and TRBJ1-1; D uncertain. Between the trimmed V and J ends, which lost 6 bases and 0 bases, there was a span of 17 bases. Looked up from germline, CDR1 is SNHLY and CDR2 is FYNNEI. The CDR3 is 16 amino acids.

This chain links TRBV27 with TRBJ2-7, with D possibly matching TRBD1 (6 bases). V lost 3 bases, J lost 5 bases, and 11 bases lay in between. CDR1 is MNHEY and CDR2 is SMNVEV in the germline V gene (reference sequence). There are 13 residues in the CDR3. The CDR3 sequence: CASSFGTRHEQYF. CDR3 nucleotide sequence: TGTGCCAGCAGTTTTGGGACACGCCACGAGCAGTACTTC.

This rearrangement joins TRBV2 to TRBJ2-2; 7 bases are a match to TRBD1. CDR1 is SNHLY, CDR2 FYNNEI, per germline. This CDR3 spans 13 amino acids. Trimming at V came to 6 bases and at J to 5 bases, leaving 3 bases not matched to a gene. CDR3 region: CASSGTATGELFF. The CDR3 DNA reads TGTGCCAGCAGCGGGACAGCTACCGGGGAGCTGTTTTTT.

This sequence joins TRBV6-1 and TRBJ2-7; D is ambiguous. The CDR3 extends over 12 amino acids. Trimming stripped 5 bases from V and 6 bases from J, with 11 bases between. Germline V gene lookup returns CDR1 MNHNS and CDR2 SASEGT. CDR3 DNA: TGTGCCAGCAGTATCCGCGCCGGCGAGCAGTACTTC. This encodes CASSIRAGEQYF.

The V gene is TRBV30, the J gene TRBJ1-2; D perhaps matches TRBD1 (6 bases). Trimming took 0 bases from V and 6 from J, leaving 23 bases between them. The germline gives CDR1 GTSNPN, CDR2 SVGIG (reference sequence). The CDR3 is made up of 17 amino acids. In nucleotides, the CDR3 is TGTGCCTGGAGTGTAATGGGGATGGGGGGGCTAACTAATGGCTACACCTTC. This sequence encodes CAWSVMGMGGLTNGYTF.